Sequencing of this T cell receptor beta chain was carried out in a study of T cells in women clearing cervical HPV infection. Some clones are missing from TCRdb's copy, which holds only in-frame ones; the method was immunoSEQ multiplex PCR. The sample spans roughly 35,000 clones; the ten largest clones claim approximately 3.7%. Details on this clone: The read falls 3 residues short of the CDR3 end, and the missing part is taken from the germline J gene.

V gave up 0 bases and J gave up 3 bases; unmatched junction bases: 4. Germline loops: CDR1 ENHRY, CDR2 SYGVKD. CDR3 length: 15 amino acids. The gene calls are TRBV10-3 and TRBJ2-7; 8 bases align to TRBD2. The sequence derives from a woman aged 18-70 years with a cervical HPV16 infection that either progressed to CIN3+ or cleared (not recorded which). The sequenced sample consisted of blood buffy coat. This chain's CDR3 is CAISESIAGSYEQYF. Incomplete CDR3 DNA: TGTGCCATCAGTGAGTCAATAGCGGGGAGCTACGAG.